This TCR beta chain was obtained from a study of cytomegalovirus exposure and HLA in healthy donors. Notes on the study in general: The classifier reportedly diagnosed cytomegalovirus status with high specificity and sensitivity.

This clone was picked up one time. Its antigen remains unknown. One end of the junction varies from germline; a read error may be responsible. With 60 Vbeta and 13 Jbeta primers, the PCR was carried out. Libraries were prepared by immunoSEQ multiplex PCR; TCRdb keeps only in-frame clonotypes and omits some of them. Found here are 150,000 to 200,000 clones, around 77% of them singletons; the top ten hold 1.5% to 1.8%. The germline V gene has CDR1 SEHNR and CDR2 FQNEAQ (reference sequence). The CDR3 contains 10 residues. V usage is TRBV7-9 and J usage is TRBJ2-5; maybe TRBD1 (6 bases). The source is a man aged 35-49 years in good health and CMV-seronegative. Sequences were obtained from PBMCs. For the CDR3, the DNA is TGTGCCAGCAGCTCAGGGGTCTTGCACTTC. It encodes CASSSGVLHF.